This T cell receptor (beta chain) was sequenced in a study of blood T cells in healthy people across ages. The study's findings and limits: In the absence of known donor CMV status, changes in expanded clonotypes were possibly confounded.

Together with a sample-barcoded 5' primer, a J-beta primer mix was included in a second PCR lasting about 7 to 12 cycles. Every cDNA molecule carried a tag from a template-switch adaptor bearing 12 random nucleotides. TCRdb analysed the 5' RACE reads with MiXCR anew, one entry per CDR3 protein. Of about a million distinct CDR3 sequences listed, more than 30% are singletons. The V gene end was trimmed by 5 bases and the J gene end by 0 bases; junction bases not matched to a gene: 4. The germline gives CDR1 SGDLS, CDR2 YYNGEE. The CDR3 length is 14 residues. Per sample, at least 6 micrograms of total RNA were extracted. This clonotype appeared a few times. What it binds is unknown.

The chain joins TRBV9 to TRBJ1-2, with TRBD1 identical over 7 bases. This TCR derives from a man between 18 and 29 years old in good health. The sequencing input was blood. CDR3 sequence: CASRATGANYGYTF. CDR3 nucleotide sequence: TGTGCCAGCAGAGCCACAGGGGCTAACTATGGCTACACCTTC. The full variable domain, with the rest looked up from reference TRBV9 and TRBJ1-2, is DSGVTQTPKHLITATGQRVTLRCSPRSGDLSVYWYQQSLDQGLQFLIQYYNGEERAKGNILERFSAQQFPDLHSELNLSSLELGDSALYFCASRATGANYGYTFGSGTRLTVV.